This TCR beta chain was sequenced in a study of cytomegalovirus exposure and HLA in healthy donors. PCR involved 60 Vbeta and 13 Jbeta primers. Sequencing used immunoSEQ multiplex PCR; TCRdb keeps in-frame clones, though not all of them. In the table there are around 140,000 clones, over 70% of which are singletons. Deletions cut 4 bases from V and 11 bases from J, with 13 bases between. The germline CDR1 and CDR2 sequences are SGHRS and YFSETQ. The CDR3 runs 13 residues. Specimen: PBMCs. The chain employs TRBV5-1 and TRBJ1-6; D is possibly TRBD1 (6 bases). The TCR sequence derives from a middle-aged man in good health and CMV-seronegative. In nucleotides, the CDR3 is TGCGCCAGCAGCCAAAACAGGGCCCCACCCCTCCACTTT. This encodes CASSQNRAPPLHF.